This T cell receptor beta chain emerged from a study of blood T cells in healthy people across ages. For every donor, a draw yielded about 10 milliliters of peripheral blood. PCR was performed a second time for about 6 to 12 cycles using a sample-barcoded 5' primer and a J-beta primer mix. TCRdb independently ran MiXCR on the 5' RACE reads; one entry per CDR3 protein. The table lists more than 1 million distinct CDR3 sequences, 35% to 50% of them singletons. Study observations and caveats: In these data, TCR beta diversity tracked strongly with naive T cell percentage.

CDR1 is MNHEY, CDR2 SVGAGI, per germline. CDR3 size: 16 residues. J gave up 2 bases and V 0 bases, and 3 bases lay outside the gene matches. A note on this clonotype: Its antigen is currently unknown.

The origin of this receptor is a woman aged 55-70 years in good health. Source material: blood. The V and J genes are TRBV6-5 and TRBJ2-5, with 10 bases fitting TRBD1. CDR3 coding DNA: TGTGCCAGCAGTTACTCCGGGACAGGGGCACAAGAGACCCAGTACTTC. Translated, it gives CASSYSGTGAQETQYF.